A selection of T cell receptor beta chains follows, all from one sample in a study of a mutant IDH1 vaccine in newly diagnosed glioma. What these receptors recognize is not known. The repertoire was sequenced with immunoSEQ multiplex PCR; TCRdb's copy has only in-frame clones and lacks some. The sample consists of more than 35,000 clones, approximately 83% of them appearing once. The specimen was PBMCs, collected from a glioma patient whose treatment included an IDH1 peptide vaccine. The receptor source for this set is a man aged 40-50 years with glioma. Both conserved end residues are part of each CDR3. Each record gives: J gene, V gene, clone size, D gene, CDR3 DNA, CDR3 protein. A D gene is named only where the DNA matches it firmly. Size is stated for part of the rows, as once, few or many counts, or as a class when the clone is expanded.

J: TRBJ1-4
V: TRBV5-6
size: .
D: .
DNA: TGTGCCAGCAGACACGGCGGGAGCTCTGCAACTAATGAAAAACTGTTTTTT
CDR3: CASRHGGSSATNEKLFF

J: TRBJ2-3
V: TRBV18
size: .
D: .
DNA: TGTGCCAGCTCACCACCTCCGGGGTTAGGGGATACGCAGTATTTT
CDR3: CASSPPPGLGDTQYF

J: TRBJ2-2
V: TRBV18
size: few
D: TRBD1
DNA: TGTGCCAGCTCACGGGCCGGGACAGTCCTTACCGGGGAGCTGTTTTTT
CDR3: CASSRAGTVLTGELFF

J: TRBJ2-7
V: TRBV5-4
size: .
D: .
DNA: TGTGCCAGCAGCGCCGGGATTACGACTAACGAGCAGTACTTC
CDR3: CASSAGITTNEQYF

J: TRBJ2-5
V: TRBV5-8
size: .
D: .
DNA: TGTGCCAGCAGTTTGGGACGGACGGTACAAGAGACCCAGTACTTC
CDR3: CASSLGRTVQETQYF

J: TRBJ2-7
V: TRBV27
size: .
D: .
DNA: TGTGCCAGCAGTTTAGCCGGGACAAACTACGAGCAGTACTTC
CDR3: CASSLAGTNYEQYF

J: TRBJ2-6
V: TRBV7-9
size: .
D: TRBD1
DNA: TGTGCCAGCAGCCCGGGACAGGGTCTCCCCTCTGGGGCCAACGTCCTGACTTTC
CDR3: CASSPGQGLPSGANVLTF

J: TRBJ1-1
V: TRBV5-1
size: .
D: .
DNA: TGCGCCAGCAGCTTGCGGGGCAGGAGGAACACTGAAGCTTTCTTT
CDR3: CASSLRGRRNTEAFF

J: TRBJ1-1
V: TRBV28
size: .
D: .
DNA: TGTGCCAGCAGTCCACTCCGGACGGAAGCTTTCTTT
CDR3: CASSPLRTEAFF

J: TRBJ1-1
V: TRBV7-9
size: .
D: TRBD1
DNA: TGTGCCAGCAGCTTAACAGGGGAATTCACTGAAGCTTTCTTT
CDR3: CASSLTGEFTEAFF

J: TRBJ2-3
V: TRBV29-1
size: .
D: .
DNA: TGCAGCATACGACCGTCAAGAGATACGCAGTATTTT
CDR3: CSIRPSRDTQYF

J: TRBJ2-1
V: TRBV9
size: .
D: TRBD2
DNA: TGTGCCAGCAGCGTAGCTAGCGGGGCGTACAATGAGCAGTTCTTC
CDR3: CASSVASGAYNEQFF

J: TRBJ1-2
V: TRBV5-1
size: .
D: .
DNA: TGCGCCAGCAGCTTGGGGGTTCGACCTGATGGCTACACCTTC
CDR3: CASSLGVRPDGYTF

J: TRBJ2-1
V: TRBV5-1
size: .
D: TRBD2
DNA: TGCGCCAGCAGCTTGTGGGGACCTAGCGGAGACGCAGAGCAGTTCTTC
CDR3: CASSLWGPSGDAEQFF

J: TRBJ2-2
V: TRBV5-4
size: .
D: .
DNA: TGTGCCAGCAGCGCCATCATCAGGGAGAGGGGGGAGCTGTTTTTT
CDR3: CASSAIIRERGELFF

J: TRBJ2-5
V: TRBV15
size: .
D: .
DNA: TGTGCCACCAGCAGGGATCAGGGAGGGGGGTCCGGCATCGATGAGACCCAGTACTTC
CDR3: CATSRDQGGGSGIDETQYF

J: TRBJ2-2
V: TRBV10-1
size: .
D: TRBD1
DNA: TGCGCCAGCAGTCCGACAGGGTCCCCCGGGGAGCTGTTTTTT
CDR3: CASSPTGSPGELFF

J: TRBJ2-5
V: TRBV7-2
size: once
D: .
DNA: TGTGCCAGCAGCTTACGTGGGGGCGCAGAGACCCAGTACTTC
CDR3: CASSLRGGAETQYF

J: TRBJ2-7
V: TRBV7-8
size: .
D: .
DNA: TGTGCCAGCACCTGGGGTGACTCAAACTACGAGCAGTACTTC
CDR3: CASTWGDSNYEQYF

J: TRBJ2-7
V: TRBV27
size: .
D: .
DNA: TGTGCCAGCAGTTCCTTCGGAGGGGGGTACGAGCAGTACTTC
CDR3: CASSSFGGGYEQYF

J: TRBJ2-2
V: TRBV5-4
size: .
D: .
DNA: TGTGCCAGCAGCCCTCCAAGTGCCAACACCGGGGAGCTGTTTTTT
CDR3: CASSPPSANTGELFF

J: TRBJ2-1
V: TRBV27
size: .
D: TRBD2
DNA: TGTGCCAGCAGCCCCGGGACTAGCGGGACCCCTGAGCAGTTCTTC
CDR3: CASSPGTSGTPEQFF

J: TRBJ1-3
V: TRBV2
size: once
D: .
DNA: TGTGCCAGCAGTGATGCAGGGGAAGGAAACACCATATATTTT
CDR3: CASSDAGEGNTIYF

J: TRBJ1-1
V: TRBV2
size: .
D: TRBD1
DNA: TGTGCCAGCAGACCGACAGGGTTCGTCACTGAAGCTTTCTTT
CDR3: CASRPTGFVTEAFF